What follows are 31 T cell receptor beta chains derived from one specimen sequenced in a study of T cell responses to AZD1222 COVID-19 vaccine (dated by TCRdb to about 2021). Reading the label with the study, this specimen's time point is: about 28 days (+/-7) after the second vaccine dose. Library preparation was by the immunoSEQ multiplex PCR assay. TCRdb limited this immuneACCESS table to in-frame rearrangements with V and J called. A share of clones is missing; checked studies link under half to unresolved V genes, and the rest is unexplained. For this sample the table gives 86,000 or so clones, of which 75% to 95% were detected only once. The ten largest clones add up to 11% of the sample. Sequencing was performed on peripheral blood, taken 28 days after the second AZD1222 dose. Source of these receptors: an adult who received the AZD1222 COVID-19 vaccine.

This clone was found once. This chain connects TRBV5-4 to TRBJ1-1; 12 bases align to TRBD1. The CDR3 runs to 14 residues. The ends lost 4 bases at V and 5 bases at J; junction bases unmatched: 3. The germline V gene encodes CDR1 SGHNT and CDR2 YYREEE (reference sequence). The chain's CDR3 is CASSRDRGRTEAFF. The CDR3 DNA reads TGTGCCAGCAGCCGGGACAGGGGGCGAACTGAAGCTTTCTTT.

V gene TRBV19 combines with J gene TRBJ2-1; either TRBD1 or TRBD2 may fit D (5 bases each). CDR1 and CDR2 (germline): LNHDA, SQIVND (reference sequence). CDR3 size: 16 residues. Trimming removed 7 bases from V and 0 bases from J, with 16 bases in between. CDR3 nucleotides: TGTGCCAGTAACCCCAGGAGGACACTCTCCTACAATGAGCAGTTCTTC. This sequence encodes CASNPRRTLSYNEQFF.

This clone was counted only a few times. This chain joins TRBV6-5 and TRBJ2-6; perhaps TRBD2 as D (6 bases). The CDR3 sequence is 15 residues long. Trimming shortened V by 10 bases and J by 0 bases, and 13 bases separated the two germline ends. Looked up from germline, CDR1 is MNHEY and CDR2 is SVGAGI. The DNA of the CDR3 is TGTGCCATCAAACCCGGGAGCTCTGGGGCCAACGTCCTGACTTTC. Translating gives CAIKPGSSGANVLTF.

The chain joins TRBV28 to TRBJ2-1, with 8 positions matching TRBD1. The CDR3 runs to 16 residues. CDR1 is MDHEN and CDR2 is SYDVKM in the germline V gene. Trimming at V came to 4 bases and at J to 5 bases, leaving 10 bases not matched to a gene. CDR3 in DNA: TGTGCCAGCAGTTCCCTGACAGGGGCCAGGCACAATGAGCAGTTCTTC. Translating it yields CASSSLTGARHNEQFF. The variable domain in full, completed from reference TRBV28 and TRBJ2-1, reads DVKVTQSSRYLVKRTGEKVFLECVQDMDHENMFWYRQDPGLGLRLIYFSYDVKMKEKGDIPEGYSVSREKKERFSLILESASTNQTSMYLCASSSLTGARHNEQFFGPGTRLTVL.

The V gene is TRBV10-2, the J gene TRBJ1-2; 8 bases map to TRBD1. The CDR3 spans 13 residues. Germline CDR1 reads WSHSY; CDR2 reads SAAADI. V dropped 10 bases and J dropped 6; count of bases not matched to a gene: 10. The CDR3 DNA reads TGCGCCACCCGACAGGGGCCGCCCGATGGCTACACCTTC. This gives the protein CATRQGPPDGYTF.

This sequence joins TRBV9 and TRBJ2-2; TRBD1 matches at 7 bases. CDR1 and CDR2 from the germline V gene are SGDLS and YYNGEE. This CDR3 is built from 16 residues. The ends lost 1 base at V and 5 bases at J; junction bases unmatched: 8. The CDR3 region has the DNA TGTGCCAGCAGCGTAAGCCCCGACAGGGCTACCGGGGAGCTGTTTTTT. Its translation is CASSVSPDRATGELFF.

This chain joins TRBV30 and TRBJ2-7; 7 positions agree with TRBD1. Per germline, CDR1 GTSNPN and CDR2 SVGIG (reference sequence). Trimming took 5 bases from V and 3 from J; bases not matched to a gene: 1. There are 11 residues in the CDR3. The CDR3 DNA reads TGTGCCTGGGGACAGGACTACGAGCAGTACTTC. Protein product: CAWGQDYEQYF.

The chain is built from TRBV5-8 and TRBJ1-6, with 7 bases identical to TRBD1. CDR1 SGHTS and CDR2 YDEGEE come from the germline V gene. Trimming cost V 4 bases and J 8 bases; bases outside gene matches: 9. The CDR3 has 15 amino acids. The CDR3 loop is CASSPNRGWDSPLHF. CDR3 nucleotides: TGTGCCAGCAGCCCCAACAGGGGTTGGGATTCACCCCTCCACTTT.

V gene TRBV9 combines with J gene TRBJ2-3; 14 bases are a match to TRBD2. Per the germline V gene, CDR1 is SGDLS and CDR2 is YYNGEE. V was clipped by 0 bases and J by 5 bases; unmatched bases: 11. The CDR3 is 19 amino acids. The CDR3 loop is CASSVEGGTSGSSLDTQYF. The CDR3 nucleotides read TGTGCCAGCAGCGTAGAGGGAGGGACTAGCGGGAGTAGTTTAGATACGCAGTATTTT.

The chain employs TRBV19 and TRBJ2-3; TRBD1 agrees at 7 bases. There are 16 residues in the CDR3. Germline CDR1 and CDR2: LNHDA and SQIVND (reference sequence). V shed 6 bases and J 0 bases; nucleotides not matched to a gene: 9. The chain's CDR3 is CASRNRGYTSTDTQYF. The CDR3 DNA sequence: TGTGCCAGTAGAAACAGGGGATATACTAGCACAGATACGCAGTATTTT.

V gene TRBV3-1 (or the pseudogene TRBV3-2) combines with J gene TRBJ1-1; unclear D gene. The length of the CDR3 is 12 residues. Germline V gene sequence: CDR1 LGHDT, CDR2 YNNKEL (reference sequence). The V and J ends lost 4 bases and 11 bases respectively, with 14 bases between them. DNA of the CDR3: TGTGCCAGCAGCCGGACCGGGCTTTGGGCTTTCTTT. Its protein product is CASSRTGLWAFF.

The chain links TRBV5-5 to TRBJ1-3; 8 positions match TRBD1. The CDR3 is 15 amino acids. Germline CDR1 and CDR2: SGHKS and YYEKEE (reference sequence). With V trimmed by 4 bases and J by 0 bases, 3 bases remained unmatched. The CDR3, as DNA: TGTGCCAGCAGCGGACAGGGTGCCTCTGGAAACACCATATATTTT. Its translation is CASSGQGASGNTIYF.

The J gene is TRBJ2-7, the V gene TRBV18; 9 nucleotides match TRBD1. CDR3 length: 14 residues. The germline V gene encodes CDR1 KGHSH and CDR2 LQKENI. Trimming at V came to 1 base and at J to 6 bases, leaving 4 bases not matched to a gene. The CDR3 nucleotides are TGTGCCAGCTCACCACAGGGACAGGGAGGCGAGCAGTACTTC. This encodes CASSPQGQGGEQYF. Combining the CDR3 with reference TRBV18 and TRBJ2-7 gives the whole variable domain NAGVMQNPRHLVRRRGQEARLRCSPMKGHSHVYWYRQLPEEGLKFMVYLQKENIIDESGMPKERFSAEFPKEGPSILRIQQVVRGDSAAYFCASSPQGQGGEQYFGPGTRLTVT.

The V gene is TRBV7-8, the J gene TRBJ1-1, with D tentatively TRBD1 (5 bases). CDR1 is SGHVS, CDR2 FQNEAQ, per germline. V dropped 4 bases and J dropped 6 bases, with 12 bases sitting between them. This CDR3 contains 13 residues. The CDR3 sequence: CASSWDRSAEAFF. CDR3 nucleotides: TGTGCCAGCAGCTGGGACCGAAGCGCTGAAGCTTTCTTT.

The rearrangement links TRBV3-1 (or the pseudogene TRBV3-2) to TRBJ1-2; D is ambiguous. Germline CDR1 reads LGHDT; CDR2 reads YNNKEL (reference sequence). V lost 4 bases and J lost 4, with 16 bases in between. The CDR3 extends over 15 amino acids. The CDR3 nucleotides read TGTGCCAGCAGCCCTATCAGAGGCGCGGCCTATGGCTACACCTTC. Translated, it gives CASSPIRGAAYGYTF.

The chain joins TRBV13 to TRBJ2-1; no reliable D call. V dropped 6 bases and J dropped 6 bases, with 6 bases sitting between them. Germline assignment: CDR1 PRHDT and CDR2 FYEKMQ (reference sequence). This CDR3 spans 11 amino acids. CDR3 sequence reads: CASRGSNEQFF. CDR3 in DNA: TGTGCCAGCAGGGGTAGCAATGAGCAGTTCTTC.

The chain is built from TRBV4-2 and TRBJ2-3; tentatively, D is TRBD1 or TRBD2 (5 bases each). Germline CDR1 LGHNA, CDR2 YNFKEQ. This CDR3 spans 14 amino acids. V was clipped by 0 bases and J by 8 bases, with 12 bases between them. As DNA, the CDR3 is TGTGCCAGCAGCCAAGAGGGGGAAGTCCCTACGCAGTATTTT. Translated: CASSQEGEVPTQYF.

V gene TRBV2 combines with J gene TRBJ1-6; D is ambiguous. CDR3 length equals 17 residues. Germline CDR1 SNHLY, CDR2 FYNNEI. With 6 bases removed from V and 5 bases from J, the gap between germline ends came to 20 bases. CDR3 coding DNA: TGTGCCAGCAGGTCCGGGTTCCCTCTCACGCATAATTCACCCCTCCACTTT. This codes for CASRSGFPLTHNSPLHF.

This rearrangement joins TRBV28 to TRBJ2-1, with D uncertain. The germline V gene has CDR1 MDHEN and CDR2 SYDVKM. V lost 5 bases and J 8 bases, leaving 7 bases between the germline ends. The CDR3 runs 11 residues. CDR3 in amino acids: CASSRGYEQFF. CDR3 sequence (DNA): TGTGCCAGCAGTCGAGGCTATGAGCAGTTCTTC.

J is TRBJ1-5 and V is TRBV21-1; TRBD1, the D gene given by the table, was not confirmed from the DNA. TRBV21-1 represents a pseudogene. The CDR3 extends over 15 amino acids. The CDR3 region has the DNA TGTGCCAGCAGCAAAGGCGCCCACAGGTTGGGGCCCCAGCATTTT. Translated: CASSKGAHRLGPQHF.

This clone was detected only once. The V and J genes are TRBV13 and TRBJ1-2; a possible D gene is TRBD1 (6 bases). The CDR3 loop spans 14 amino acids. Germline V CDR1 and CDR2: PRHDT, FYEKMQ (reference sequence). V lost 7 bases and J lost 5, with 17 bases in between. This chain's CDR3 is CASTREGDPYGYTF. The CDR3 DNA sequence: TGTGCCAGCACGCGTGAGGGGGATCCATATGGCTACACCTTC.

This clone was recorded a few times. The chain has TRBV9 and TRBJ2-7, with 10 bases identical to TRBD2. This CDR3 spans 14 amino acids. V was pared by 7 bases and J by 2 bases, with 6 bases of the junction left unmatched. Germline loops: CDR1 SGDLS, CDR2 YYNGEE. CDR3 nucleotides: TGTGCCAGCTCCCTAGCGGGAGTACCCTACGAGCAGTACTTC. Translated: CASSLAGVPYEQYF.

The rearrangement links TRBV2 to TRBJ2-1, with 10 positions matching TRBD1. With V trimmed by 6 bases and J by 8 bases, 13 bases remained unmatched. The CDR3 has 16 residues. CDR1 is SNHLY, CDR2 FYNNEI, per germline. CDR3 in DNA: TGTGCCAGCAGGGCCGGGACAGGGGTTTCTTTGCATGAGCAGTTCTTC. Translation gives CASRAGTGVSLHEQFF. The full variable domain, rest sourced from reference TRBV2 and TRBJ2-1, is EPEVTQTPSHQVTQMGQEVILRCVPISNHLYFYWYRQILGQKVEFLVSFYNNEISEKSEIFDDQFSVERPDGSNFTLKIRSTKLEDSAMYFCASRAGTGVSLHEQFFGPGTRLTVL.

The chain couples TRBV7-3 to TRBJ1-1; D uncertain. The V gene lost 5 bases and the J gene lost 1 base, with 8 bases spanning the gap. The CDR3 has 13 residues. The germline gives CDR1 SGHTA, CDR2 FQGTGA. In DNA form, the CDR3 reads TGTGCCAGCAGCCAGACATCGAACACTGAAGCTTTCTTT. It translates to CASSQTSNTEAFF. Full variable domain (missing parts from reference TRBV7-3 and TRBJ1-1): GAGVSQTPSNKVTEKGKYVELRCDPISGHTALYWYRQSLGQGPEFLIYFQGTGAADDSGLPNDRFFAVRPEGSVSTLKIQRTERGDSAVYLCASSQTSNTEAFFGQGTRLTVV.

CDR3 in amino acids: CASSGQGANTEAFF. The CDR3 region has the DNA TGTGCCAGCAGCGGACAGGGGGCGAACACTGAAGCTTTCTTT. This chain links TRBV9 with TRBJ1-1; 10 bases are shared with TRBD1. The length of the CDR3 is 14 residues. Trimming removed 3 bases from V and 1 base from J; junction bases left unmatched: 0. Germline V lookup: CDR1 SGDLS, CDR2 YYNGEE.

The chain combines TRBV5-1 with TRBJ1-1; D might be TRBD1 (5 bases). From germline, CDR1 is SGHRS and CDR2 YFSETQ. There are 15 residues in the CDR3. Deletions cut 1 base from V and 4 bases from J, with 14 bases between. The CDR3 sequence: CASSLMGVLGTEAFF. The CDR3 DNA reads as TGCGCCAGCAGCTTGATGGGGGTTCTAGGCACTGAAGCTTTCTTT.

The chain has TRBV5-5 and TRBJ2-7; tentatively, D is TRBD2 (5 bases). This CDR3 has 14 amino acids. V was pared by 0 bases and J by 3 bases, with 10 bases between. Per germline, CDR1 SGHKS and CDR2 YYEKEE (reference sequence). The CDR3 DNA reads as TGTGCCAGCAGCTTGGTTAGCGCAAACTACGAGCAGTACTTC. Amino acids: CASSLVSANYEQYF.

This clone was recorded only once. The chain combines TRBV5-1 with TRBJ1-4, with D maybe TRBD1 (5 bases). Germline assignment: CDR1 SGHRS and CDR2 YFSETQ. The CDR3 spans 14 residues. Trimming took off 5 bases at V and 5 bases at J, with 13 bases between the two ends. CDR3 coding DNA: TGCGCCAGCAGTTGGGGGGGAACCAATGAAAAACTGTTTTTT. Protein sequence: CASSWGGTNEKLFF.

This chain uses TRBV6-2 or TRBV6-3 with TRBJ1-5, with no clear D. Trimming shortened V by 3 bases and J by 3 bases, and 12 bases separated the two germline ends. This CDR3 has 15 amino acids. Germline-derived CDR1 and CDR2 are MNHEY and SVGEGT. CDR3 sequence: CASSYPIPVNQPQHF. The CDR3 coding sequence is TGTGCCAGCAGTTATCCCATCCCGGTCAATCAGCCCCAGCATTTT.

This clone appeared a single time. The CDR3 loop is CASTFGGTGGQPQHF. In nucleotides, the CDR3 is TGTGCCAGCACCTTCGGGGGGACAGGGGGACAGCCCCAGCATTTT. The chain couples TRBV28 to TRBJ1-5; TRBD1 agrees at 11 bases. The length of the CDR3 is 15 residues. CDR1 is MDHEN, CDR2 SYDVKM, per germline. The J segment lost 7 bases and the V segment lost 7 bases, leaving 9 bases of the junction unmatched.

The chain combines TRBV5-1 with TRBJ1-1, with 7 bases that match TRBD1. The junction had 4 bases not matched to a gene; V was cut back by 1 base and J by 1 base. Germline values: CDR1 SGHRS, CDR2 YFSETQ. The CDR3 is made up of 15 amino acids. The CDR3 bases are TGCGCCAGCAGCTTGACGCCAGGGGGGAACACTGAAGCTTTCTTT. Protein: CASSLTPGGNTEAFF.